What follows describes a single T cell receptor (beta chain). V lost 2 bases and J lost 7, with 6 bases in between. Germline V lookup: CDR1 SGHNT, CDR2 YYREEE (reference sequence). CDR3 size: 11 residues. The sample originates from a study of T cell changes during pregnancy in multiple sclerosis. Sequencing was performed with immunoSEQ multiplex PCR; in TCRdb, only in-frame clones are kept and a portion is missing. The sample holds 75,000 to 80,000 clones, about 88% seen once. This chain joins TRBV5-4 and TRBJ1-2; weak D call: TRBD1 (5 bases). This receptor was identified in a female donor with multiple sclerosis, enrolled in a pregnancy study. The material was peripheral blood, obtained before pregnancy. CDR3 DNA: TGTGCCAGCAGCTTAAGGGGTGGCTACACCTTC. Residues: CASSLRGGYTF.